What follows is one T cell receptor beta chain and its context. What it binds is unknown. CDR3 size: 15 residues. Germline-derived CDR1 and CDR2 are SGHTA and FQGNSA. The V end was cut by 3 bases, the J end by 2 bases, with 11 bases between. Clones were read by immunoSEQ multiplex PCR, and TCRdb kept only the in-frame ones, dropping some. The table includes around 6,400 clones, approximately 85% detected once. The sample originates from a study of immune evolution from preneoplasia to lung adenocarcinoma. The study's findings and limits: Clonality was highest in normal lung, lower in later-stage lesions apparently. Top clone share appeared to fall from AAH through AIS, MIA, adenocarcinoma.

The receptor was derived from a person aged 50-70 years with lung adenocarcinoma. The chain joins TRBV7-2 to TRBJ1-5, with unresolved D. The sample was FFPE invasive lung adenocarcinoma tissue. Here the CDR3 reads CASSFLHTGNQPQHF. The CDR3 DNA reads as TGTGCCAGCAGCTTCCTACACACGGGCAATCAGCCCCAGCATTTT.